The entry below gives a single T cell receptor beta chain sequence along with its context. V lost 4 bases to trimming and J lost 3 bases; unmatched junction nucleotides: 5. Germline V gene data show CDR1 as SGHRS and CDR2 as YFSETQ. The CDR3 has 16 amino acids. The sample belongs to a study of blood T cell repertoires in COVID-19. Sequenced by immunoSEQ multiplex PCR; TCRdb stores in-frame clones only, minus some. This sample yields over 200,000 clones, of which approximately 86% are seen a single time; roughly 1.3% belongs to the top ten. The chain recombines TRBV5-1 with TRBJ2-1; 12 positions match TRBD2. The source material was peripheral blood. This clonotype was sampled from a woman aged 25 to 39 with COVID-19, enrolled during active disease. For the CDR3, the DNA is TGCGCCAGCAGCCCAGGACTAGCGGGGTACTACAATGAGCAGTTCTTC. It encodes CASSPGLAGYYNEQFF.